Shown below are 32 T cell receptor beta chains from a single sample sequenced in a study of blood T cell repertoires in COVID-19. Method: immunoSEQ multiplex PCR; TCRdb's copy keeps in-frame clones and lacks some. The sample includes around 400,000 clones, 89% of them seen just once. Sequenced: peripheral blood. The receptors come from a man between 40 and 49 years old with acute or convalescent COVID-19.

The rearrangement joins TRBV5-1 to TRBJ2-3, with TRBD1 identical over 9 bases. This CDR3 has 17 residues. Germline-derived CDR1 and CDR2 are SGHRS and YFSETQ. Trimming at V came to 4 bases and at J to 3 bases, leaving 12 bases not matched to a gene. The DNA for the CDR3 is TGCGCCAGCAGCAAGCTTCCGACAGGGGGGCGAACAGATACGCAGTATTTT. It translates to CASSKLPTGGRTDTQYF.

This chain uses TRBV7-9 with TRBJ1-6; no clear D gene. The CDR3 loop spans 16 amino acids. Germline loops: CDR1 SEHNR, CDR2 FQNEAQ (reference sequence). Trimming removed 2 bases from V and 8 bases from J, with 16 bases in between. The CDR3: CASSLSPSSRYSPLHF. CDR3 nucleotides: TGTGCCAGCAGCTTATCGCCGTCGAGCCGGTATTCACCCCTCCACTTT.

The chain's CDR3 is CASSESGISQPQHF. CDR3 nucleotide sequence: TGCGCCAGCAGTGAAAGCGGGATCAGTCAGCCCCAGCATTTT. The chain is built from TRBV10-2 and TRBJ1-5; D not resolved. V was cut by 3 bases and J by 6 bases, with 12 bases left in between. Germline V gene data show CDR1 as WSHSY and CDR2 as SAAADI. There are 14 residues in the CDR3.

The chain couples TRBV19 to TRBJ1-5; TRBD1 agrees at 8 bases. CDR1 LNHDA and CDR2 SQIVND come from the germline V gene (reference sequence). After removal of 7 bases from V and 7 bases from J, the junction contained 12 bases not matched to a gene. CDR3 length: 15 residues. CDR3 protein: CASNPGQGDFQPQHF. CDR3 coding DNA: TGTGCCAGTAATCCCGGACAGGGAGATTTCCAGCCCCAGCATTTT.

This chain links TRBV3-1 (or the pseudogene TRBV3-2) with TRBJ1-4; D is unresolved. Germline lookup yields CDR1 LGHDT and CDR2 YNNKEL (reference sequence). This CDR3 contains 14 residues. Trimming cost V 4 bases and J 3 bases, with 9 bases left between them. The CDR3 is CASSLGYANEKLFF. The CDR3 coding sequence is TGTGCCAGCAGCCTCGGGTACGCTAATGAAAAACTGTTTTTT.

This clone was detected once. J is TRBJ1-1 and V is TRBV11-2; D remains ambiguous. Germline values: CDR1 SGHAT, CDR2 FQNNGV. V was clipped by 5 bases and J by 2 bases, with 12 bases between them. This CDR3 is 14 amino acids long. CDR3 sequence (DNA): TGTGCCAGCAGCCGTGTGGCATTTAACACTGAAGCTTTCTTT. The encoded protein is CASSRVAFNTEAFF.

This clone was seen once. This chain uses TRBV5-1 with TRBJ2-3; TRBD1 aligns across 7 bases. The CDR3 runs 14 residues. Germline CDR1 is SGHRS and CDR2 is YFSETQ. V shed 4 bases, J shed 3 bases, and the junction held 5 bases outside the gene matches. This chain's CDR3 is CASSTTGETDTQYF. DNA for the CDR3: TGCGCCAGCAGCACAACAGGGGAAACAGATACGCAGTATTTT.

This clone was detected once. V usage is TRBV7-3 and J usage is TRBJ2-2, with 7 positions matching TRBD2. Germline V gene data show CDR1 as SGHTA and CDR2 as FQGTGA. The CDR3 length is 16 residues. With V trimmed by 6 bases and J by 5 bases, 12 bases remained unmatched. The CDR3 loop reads CASRSPGTTRTGELFF. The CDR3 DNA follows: TGTGCCAGCAGATCTCCCGGGACTACGCGGACCGGGGAGCTGTTTTTT.

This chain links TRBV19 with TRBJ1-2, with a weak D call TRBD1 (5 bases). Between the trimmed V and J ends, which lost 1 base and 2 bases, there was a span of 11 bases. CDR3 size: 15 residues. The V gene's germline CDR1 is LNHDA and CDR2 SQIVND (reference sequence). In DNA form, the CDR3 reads TGTGCCAGTAGTATAGCCCCCAGGGCCAACTATGGCTACACCTTC. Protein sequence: CASSIAPRANYGYTF.

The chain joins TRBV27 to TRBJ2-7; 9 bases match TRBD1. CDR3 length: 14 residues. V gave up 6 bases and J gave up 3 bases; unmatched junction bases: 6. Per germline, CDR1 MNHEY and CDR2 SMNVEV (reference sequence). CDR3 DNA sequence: TGTGCCAGCAGCTCCGGGACAGGGTACTACGAGCAGTACTTC. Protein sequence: CASSSGTGYYEQYF.

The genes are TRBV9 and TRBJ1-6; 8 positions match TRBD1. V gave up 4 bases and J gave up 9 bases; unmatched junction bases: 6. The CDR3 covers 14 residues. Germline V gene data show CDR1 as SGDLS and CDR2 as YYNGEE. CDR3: CASSSGGASSPLHF. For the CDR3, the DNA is TGTGCCAGCAGCTCAGGGGGCGCCTCTTCACCCCTCCACTTT. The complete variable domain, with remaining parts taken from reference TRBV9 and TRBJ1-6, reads DSGVTQTPKHLITATGQRVTLRCSPRSGDLSVYWYQQSLDQGLQFLIQYYNGEERAKGNILERFSAQQFPDLHSELNLSSLELGDSALYFCASSSGGASSPLHFGNGTRLTVT.

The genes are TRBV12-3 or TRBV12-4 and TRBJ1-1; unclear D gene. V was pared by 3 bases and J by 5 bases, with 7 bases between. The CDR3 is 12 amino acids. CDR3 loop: CASSFYATEAFF. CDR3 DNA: TGTGCCAGCAGTTTCTATGCGACTGAAGCTTTCTTT.

CDR3 sequence (DNA): TGTGCCAGCAGTAAGGGAGCAGGGGCCAACGTCCTGACTTTC. It translates to CASSKGAGANVLTF. This chain joins TRBV27 and TRBJ2-6, with a tentative D call TRBD2 (5 bases). Germline-derived CDR1 and CDR2 are MNHEY and SMNVEV (reference sequence). With 5 bases removed from V and 4 bases from J, the gap between germline ends came to 9 bases. The CDR3 loop spans 14 amino acids.

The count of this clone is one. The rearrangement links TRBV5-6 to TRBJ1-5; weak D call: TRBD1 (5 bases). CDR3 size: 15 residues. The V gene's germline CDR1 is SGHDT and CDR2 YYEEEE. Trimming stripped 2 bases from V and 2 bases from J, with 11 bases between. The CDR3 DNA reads TGTGCCAGCAGCTTCAGGGATCTTGGCAATCAGCCCCAGCATTTT. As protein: CASSFRDLGNQPQHF.

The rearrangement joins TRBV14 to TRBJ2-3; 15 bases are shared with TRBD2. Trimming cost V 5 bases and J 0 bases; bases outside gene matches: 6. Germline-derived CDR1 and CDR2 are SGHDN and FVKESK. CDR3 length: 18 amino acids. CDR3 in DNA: TGTGCCAGCAGCTTGTGGACTAGCGGGAGGGCAAGCACAGATACGCAGTATTTT. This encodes CASSLWTSGRASTDTQYF.

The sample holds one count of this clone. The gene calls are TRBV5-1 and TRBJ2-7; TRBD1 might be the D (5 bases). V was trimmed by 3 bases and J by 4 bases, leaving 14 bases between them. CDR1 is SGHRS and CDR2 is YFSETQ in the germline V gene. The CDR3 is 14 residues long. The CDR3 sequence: CASSYTGARYEQYF. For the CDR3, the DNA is TGCGCCAGCAGCTACACAGGAGCCCGTTACGAGCAGTACTTC.

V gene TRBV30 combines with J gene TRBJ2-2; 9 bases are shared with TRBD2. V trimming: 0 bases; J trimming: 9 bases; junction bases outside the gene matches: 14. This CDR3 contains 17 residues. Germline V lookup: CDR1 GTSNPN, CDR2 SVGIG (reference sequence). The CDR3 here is CAWSVPGLRGGRWELFF. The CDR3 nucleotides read TGTGCCTGGAGTGTACCGGGTTTGCGGGGGGGCCGATGGGAGCTGTTTTTT. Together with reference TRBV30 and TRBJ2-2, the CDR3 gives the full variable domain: SQTIHQWPATLVQPVGSPLSLECTVEGTSNPNLYWYRQAAGRGLQLLFYSVGIGQISSEVPQNLSASRPQDRQFILSSKKLLLSDSGFYLCAWSVPGLRGGRWELFFGEGSRLTVL.

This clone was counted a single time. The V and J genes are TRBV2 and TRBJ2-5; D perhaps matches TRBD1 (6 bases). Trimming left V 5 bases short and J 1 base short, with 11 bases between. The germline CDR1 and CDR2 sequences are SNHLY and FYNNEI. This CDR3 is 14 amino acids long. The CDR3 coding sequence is TGTGCCAGCAGTACAGGGACAATCCAAGAGACCCAGTACTTC. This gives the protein CASSTGTIQETQYF.

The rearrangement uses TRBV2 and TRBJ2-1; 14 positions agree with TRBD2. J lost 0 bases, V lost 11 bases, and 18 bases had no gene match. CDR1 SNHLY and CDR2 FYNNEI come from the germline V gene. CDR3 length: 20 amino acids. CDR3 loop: CAVQVGMGLAGVTSYNEQFF. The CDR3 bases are TGTGCCGTACAAGTGGGGATGGGACTAGCGGGGGTTACCTCCTACAATGAGCAGTTCTTC.

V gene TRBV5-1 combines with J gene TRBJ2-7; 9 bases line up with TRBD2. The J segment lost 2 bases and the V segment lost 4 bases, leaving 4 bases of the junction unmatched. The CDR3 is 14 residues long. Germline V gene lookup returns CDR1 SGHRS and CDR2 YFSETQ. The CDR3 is CASSPGLAAYEQYF. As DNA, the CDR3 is TGCGCCAGCAGCCCGGGACTAGCTGCCTACGAGCAGTACTTC.

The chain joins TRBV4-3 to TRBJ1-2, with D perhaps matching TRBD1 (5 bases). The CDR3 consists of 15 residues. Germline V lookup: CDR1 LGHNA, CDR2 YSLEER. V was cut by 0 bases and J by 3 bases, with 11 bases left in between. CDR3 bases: TGCGCCAGCAGCCAAGAAGTAGGGGTCGACTATGGCTACACCTTC. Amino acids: CASSQEVGVDYGYTF.

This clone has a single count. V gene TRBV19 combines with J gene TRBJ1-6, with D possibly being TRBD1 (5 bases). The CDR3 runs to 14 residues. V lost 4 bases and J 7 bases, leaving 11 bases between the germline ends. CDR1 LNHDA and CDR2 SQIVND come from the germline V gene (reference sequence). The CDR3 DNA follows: TGTGCCAGTAGTACTCAACACAGGAATTCACCCCTCCACTTT. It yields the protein CASSTQHRNSPLHF.

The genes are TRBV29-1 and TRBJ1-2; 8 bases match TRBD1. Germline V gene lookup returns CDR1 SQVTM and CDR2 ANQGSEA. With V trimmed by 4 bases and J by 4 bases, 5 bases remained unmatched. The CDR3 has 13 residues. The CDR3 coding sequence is TGCAGCGTTGCGGACAGGGATAGCTATGGCTACACCTTC. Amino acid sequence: CSVADRDSYGYTF. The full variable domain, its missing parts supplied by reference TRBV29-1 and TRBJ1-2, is SAVISQKPSRDICQRGTSLTIQCQVDSQVTMMFWYRQQPGQSLTLIATANQGSEATYESGFVIDKFPISRPNLTFSTLTVSNMSPEDSSIYLCSVADRDSYGYTFGSGTRLTVV.

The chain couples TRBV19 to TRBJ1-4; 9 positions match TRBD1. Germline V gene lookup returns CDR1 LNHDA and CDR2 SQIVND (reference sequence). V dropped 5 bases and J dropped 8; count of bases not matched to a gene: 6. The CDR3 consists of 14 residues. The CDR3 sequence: CASSADRGKEKLFF. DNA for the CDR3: TGTGCCAGTAGTGCCGACAGGGGGAAGGAAAAACTGTTTTTT.

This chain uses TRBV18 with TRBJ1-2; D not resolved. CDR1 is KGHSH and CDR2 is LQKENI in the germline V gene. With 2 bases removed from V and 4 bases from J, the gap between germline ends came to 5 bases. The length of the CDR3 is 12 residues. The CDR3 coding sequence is TGTGCCAGCTCACCAGTCAGCTATGGCTACACCTTC. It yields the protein CASSPVSYGYTF.

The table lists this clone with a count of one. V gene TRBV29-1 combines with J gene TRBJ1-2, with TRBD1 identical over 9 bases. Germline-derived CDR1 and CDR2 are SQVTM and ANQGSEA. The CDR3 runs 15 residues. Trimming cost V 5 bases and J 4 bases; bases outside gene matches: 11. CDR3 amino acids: CSVLGTGPRGYGYTF. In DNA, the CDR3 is TGCAGCGTTTTGGGGACAGGGCCCCGAGGCTATGGCTACACCTTC.

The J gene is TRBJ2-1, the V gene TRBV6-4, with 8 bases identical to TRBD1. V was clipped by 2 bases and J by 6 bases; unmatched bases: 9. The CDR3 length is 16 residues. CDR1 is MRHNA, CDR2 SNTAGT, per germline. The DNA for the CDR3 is TGTGCCAGCAGTGACAAAGGGACAGGCAGCCCCAATGAGCAGTTCTTC. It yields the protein CASSDKGTGSPNEQFF.

The CDR3 loop is CASSALAGGGEQYF. CDR3 in DNA: TGTGCCAGCAGCGCACTAGCGGGAGGAGGAGAGCAGTACTTC. The chain employs TRBV9 and TRBJ2-7, with 12 positions matching TRBD2. The ends lost 3 bases at V and 7 bases at J; junction bases unmatched: 5. Germline V gene sequence: CDR1 SGDLS, CDR2 YYNGEE. The CDR3 has 14 residues.

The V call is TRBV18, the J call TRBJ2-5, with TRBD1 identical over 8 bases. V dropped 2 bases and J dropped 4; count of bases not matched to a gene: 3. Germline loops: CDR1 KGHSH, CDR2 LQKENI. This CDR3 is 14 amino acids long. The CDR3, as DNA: TGTGCCAGCTCACCAACCGGACAGGGAGAGACCCAGTACTTC. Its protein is CASSPTGQGETQYF.

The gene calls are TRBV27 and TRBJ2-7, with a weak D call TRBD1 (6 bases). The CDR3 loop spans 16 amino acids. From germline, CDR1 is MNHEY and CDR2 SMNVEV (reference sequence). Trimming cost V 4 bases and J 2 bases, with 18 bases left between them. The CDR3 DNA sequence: TGTGCCAGCAGTTCCACTTTGGACAGCAGTACCTACGAGCAGTACTTC. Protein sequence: CASSSTLDSSTYEQYF.

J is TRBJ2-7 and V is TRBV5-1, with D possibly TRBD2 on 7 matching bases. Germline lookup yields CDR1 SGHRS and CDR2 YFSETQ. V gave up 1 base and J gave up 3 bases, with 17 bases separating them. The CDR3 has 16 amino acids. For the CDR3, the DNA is TGCGCCAGCAGCTTGCTAGGCGGGGGCCTCCTCTACGAGCAGTACTTC. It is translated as CASSLLGGGLLYEQYF.

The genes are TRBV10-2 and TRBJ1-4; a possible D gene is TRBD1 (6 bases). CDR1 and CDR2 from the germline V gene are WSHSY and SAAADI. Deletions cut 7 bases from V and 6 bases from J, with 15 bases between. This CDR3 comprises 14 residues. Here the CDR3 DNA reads TGCGCCAGCACGGTAGCAGGGGCTTATGAAAAACTGTTTTTT. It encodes CASTVAGAYEKLFF.